This record looks at one TCR beta chain sequence and its context. Its antigen specificity is not known. One base away there is no much larger clone; base qualities are not given. The data belong to a study of shared clonotypes between healthy human individuals (dated by TCRdb to the early 2020s). Looking at the study overall: Two women and three men aged 18 to 49 years were included in the cohort. For each donor, three plates each were used for CD4 naive and CD4 memory, two plates were used for CD8 naive, and one plate was used for CD8 memory. To estimate repertoire size and how much clonotypes are shared between individuals, the study performed deep sequencing of blood TCR repertoires from about five healthy adults. Libraries were prepared and TCR repertoires were sequenced by different laboratories using diverse techniques, in order to increase sequencing depth and limit assay-specific biases. Per donor, leukapheresis produced somewhere between about 0.94 and 9 billion PBMCs. Here is what the overall study found, with its caveats: Pairwise subsampling indicated that sequencing depth was expected to affect the degree of clonotype sharing among donors. Compared with non-shared clonotypes, the clonotypes found in all four sorted-subset donors had higher generation probabilities. Sampling was restricted to blood, and TCR repertoires in tissues likely differ from the TCR repertoires found in blood. The genetic and exposure-history diversity represented was limited by the small number of donors. Sharing across several donors was observed for 5% to 6.5% of naive CD4, over 3% of naive CD8, over 2% of memory CD4, and less than 0.45% of memory CD8 clonotypes. Incomplete sequencing was indicated by rarefaction of sorted-subset datasets, despite the large sequencing depth. Naive subsets generally had larger estimated clonotype richness than memory subsets.

Using the deep immunoSEQ assay, TCR CDR3 regions were amplified from genomic DNA by multiplex PCR. Extracted genomic DNA from each cell subset was distributed evenly across all wells of several immunoSEQ 96-well plates, and each plate was treated as a replicate. For sorted subsets, each replicate PCR was loaded with roughly 190 ng genomic DNA, equivalent to about 30,000 T cell genomes. The purified libraries were quantified using a Qubit 3.0 fluorometer, sized with a Bioanalyzer 2100, and then quantified again using the KAPA Library Quantification kit. Every immunoSEQ 96-well plate was sequenced on a separate single-read 150-cycle Illumina NextSeq 550 flow cell. In the original analysis: Because the immunoSEQ output included only junctional sequences and no quality scores, the filtering could not be the same as the filtering used for full-length reads. Sequences were annotated with PyIR, a Python wrapper for IgBLAST v1.9, and V/J genes and CDR3 were assigned using IMGT germline references. Any read was removed if the V/J assignment was weak (E-value above 1e-6), the CDR3 was missing, or the read contained stop codons, out-of-frame junctions, or ambiguous translated residues. V3J clonotypes were defined as sequences sharing an identical inferred V gene, J gene, and CDR3 amino acid sequence. To compute the percentage overlap between repertoires, the number of shared unique clonotypes was divided by the size of the smaller repertoire. RTK rarefaction, the Chao1 estimator, and Recon v2.1 estimates of unobserved clonotypes were used to assess repertoire richness. For all TCRbeta clonotypes obtained by the gDNA method from a few donors, generation probabilities were computed with OLGA. TCRdb provides this immuneACCESS table in a form limited to in-frame rearrangements. Some clones are lacking; in checked studies, under half of them reflect an unresolved V gene, and why the rest are absent is not known. V and J calls and clone size are given by that table; D and trimming were obtained from the DNA. Here the sample has about 2.4 million clones; more than 90% occur a single time. More than 0.12% of the sample rests with the top ten.

The germline V gene yields MDHEN for CDR1 and SYDVKM for CDR2. V gives up 4 bases and J gives up 7 bases, and the segment between their germline ends measures 17 bases. The CDR3 goes from the cysteine to the phenylalanine over 15 residues. The only DNA kept is the CDR3, 45 bases in frame from the first base. The donors were healthy, HIV-negative adults who had no recently reported acute infections or vaccinations. All donors were Caucasian adults living in Nashville, Tennessee, USA. CD4+ T cells were enriched through magnetic negative selection, after which naive cells were positively selected on CD45RA and the remaining negative fraction served as the memory subset. Blood was obtained by leukapheresis, after which PBMCs were separated by Ficoll-Histopaque density gradient centrifugation and cryopreserved in liquid nitrogen vapor phase. Analytical flow cytometry was used to check the purity and quantity of every magnetically sorted T cell population. Genomic DNA was isolated from every sorted fraction and measured by UV absorbance on a Nanodrop 2000c.

This sequence originates from a man between 18 and 29 years old in good health. Sequences were obtained from naive CD4+ T cells sorted from blood. The cell subset or site label of this sample denotes: CD45RA+ positively selected. Rearrangement joined TRBV28 to TRBJ1-5, and perhaps TRBD1 as D gene, on 5 matching bases. The nucleotide sequence is TGTGCCAGCAGTTCGGGCCGCGGGGGGAAACAGCCCCAGCATTTT. Its protein product is CASSSGRGGKQPQHF.